These 30 T cell receptor beta chains share one sample of origin, sequenced in a study of human T cells and chemical hapten exposure. TCRdb fed the RACE reads into MiXCR, producing one record per CDR3 protein. The sample lists about 100,000 distinct CDR3 sequences, roughly a tenth occurring once. Indicated time point: patch test 1, 2 weeks after DPC sensitization. Treatment in this sample: therapeutic diphenylcyclopropenone sensitization with weekly scalp DPC. The sample here was whole blood, taken in connection with sensitization to the hapten diphenylcyclopropenone (DPC). All receptors derive from a man in his forties or fifties with alopecia areata. Some clones in this sample may be carry-over from other donors' samples.

The chain has TRBV5-1 and TRBJ2-1; D unclear. The V gene's germline CDR1 is SGHRS and CDR2 YFSETQ. The CDR3 consists of 16 residues. The V end was cut by 0 bases, the J end by 0 bases, with 10 bases between. This chain's CDR3 is CASSLGRISSYNEQFF. The DNA for the CDR3 is TGCGCCAGCAGCTTGGGACGGATAAGCTCCTACAATGAGCAGTTCTTC.

V is TRBV6-1 and J is TRBJ2-1; weak D call: TRBD1 (5 bases). The V gene lost 7 bases and the J gene lost 3 bases, with 16 bases spanning the gap. The CDR3 spans 15 residues. CDR1 is MNHNS and CDR2 is SASEGT in the germline V gene. CDR3 region: CASTQGGAFYNEQFF. CDR3 DNA sequence: TGTGCCAGCACCCAGGGTGGGGCCTTCTACAATGAGCAGTTCTTC.

This clonotype has only a few counts. J is TRBJ2-3 and V is TRBV5-4, with 10 nucleotides matching TRBD2. The germline CDR1 and CDR2 sequences are SGHNT and YYREEE (reference sequence). V lost 4 bases, J lost 4 bases, and 3 bases stayed unmatched. This CDR3 region has 14 residues. The CDR3 nucleotides read TGTGCCAGCAGCCCTAGCGGGAGTGCAGATACGCAGTATTTT. This sequence encodes CASSPSGSADTQYF.

This clonotype was found a few times. V and J are TRBV4-3 and TRBJ2-7; 7 bases fit TRBD2. This CDR3 is built from 15 residues. V was pared by 0 bases and J by 5 bases, with 7 bases of the junction left unmatched. In germline, CDR1 is LGHNA, CDR2 YSLEER. The CDR3 DNA reads TGCGCCAGCAGCCAAGATTACGGGAGGTTACACGAGCAGTACTTC. Its protein is CASSQDYGRLHEQYF.

This clonotype has just a few counts. Here the CDR3 reads CASSKVGTSGRAGCEQYV. The CDR3 region has the DNA TGTGCCAGCAGCAAAGTGGGGACTAGCGGGAGGGCTGGGTGCGAGCAGTACGTC. This chain links TRBV21-1 with TRBJ2-7; TRBD2, as called in the table, went unchecked against the DNA. TRBV21-1 is a pseudogene locus. The CDR3 has 18 amino acids.

This chain uses TRBV18 with TRBJ2-1, with D possibly being TRBD2 (7 bases). Germline lookup yields CDR1 KGHSH and CDR2 LQKENI. The CDR3 totals 14 residues. The V end lost 5 bases, the J end lost 9 bases, and 17 bases lay between the germline ends. CDR3 amino acids: CASSDFAGEGEQFF. The CDR3 nucleotides read TGTGCCAGCTCAGACTTCGCAGGGGAGGGTGAGCAGTTCTTC.

The DNA of the CDR3 is TGCAGTGCTAGGGGGCCTGCCCAGTACGAGCAGTACTTC. Translating gives CSARGPAQYEQYF. The gene calls are TRBV20-1 and TRBJ2-7, with D tentatively TRBD1 (5 bases). The CDR3 covers 13 residues. The V gene's germline CDR1 is DFQATT and CDR2 SNEGSKA (reference sequence). V shed 3 bases and J shed 4 bases, with 13 bases lying between them.

The chain combines TRBV5-6 with TRBJ2-7; D not certain. This CDR3 contains 13 residues. Trimming left V 0 bases short and J 3 bases short, with 7 bases between. Looked up from germline, CDR1 is SGHDT and CDR2 is YYEEEE. The CDR3 sequence: CASSLGFYYEQYV. In nucleotides, the CDR3 is TGTGCCAGCAGCTTGGGGTTCTACTACGAGCAGTACGTC.

This clonotype was counted at least ten times. This chain uses TRBV28 with TRBJ1-3, with a weak D call TRBD1 (5 bases). The CDR3 totals 14 residues. V gave up 10 bases and J gave up 4 bases, with 17 bases separating them. Germline CDR1 and CDR2: MDHEN and SYDVKM. In nucleotides, the CDR3 is TGTGCCACCCAGCCGGGACGGCGAGGAAACACCATATATTTT. Protein sequence: CATQPGRRGNTIYF.

This clonotype has just a few counts. The rearrangement uses TRBV6-1 and TRBJ2-1, with 11 positions matching TRBD1. After removal of 5 bases from V and 8 bases from J, the junction contained 8 bases not matched to a gene. CDR3 size: 15 residues. Germline CDR1 reads MNHNS; CDR2 reads SASEGT. CDR3 DNA: TGTGCCAGCAGTCTTTGGGACAGGGGGGATCATGAGCAGTTCTTC. This codes for CASSLWDRGDHEQFF.

J is TRBJ2-7 and V is TRBV12-3 or TRBV12-4; maybe TRBD1 (5 bases). The length of the CDR3 is 15 residues. V shed 3 bases and J shed 0 bases, with 12 bases lying between them. CDR3 nucleotide sequence: TGTGCCAGCAGTTTGGGGCGGTTGAGCTCCTACGAGCAGTACTTC. Translating it yields CASSLGRLSSYEQYF.

The rearrangement joins TRBV12-3 or TRBV12-4 to TRBJ2-3; tentative D call: TRBD2 (5 bases). V was cut by 1 base and J by 8 bases, with 13 bases left in between. CDR3 length equals 14 residues. The CDR3: CASSLGDYEITQYF. DNA for the CDR3: TGTGCCAGCAGTTTAGGTGACTATGAAATTACGCAGTATTTT.

This clonotype has ten or more counts. The rearrangement uses TRBV20-1 and TRBJ1-4, with 9 bases fitting TRBD1. With V trimmed by 6 bases and J by 7 bases, 6 bases remained unmatched. The CDR3 length is 13 residues. In germline, CDR1 is DFQATT, CDR2 SNEGSKA (reference sequence). The CDR3 reads CSAGTGTLEKLFF. DNA for the CDR3: TGCAGTGCCGGGACAGGGACTCTTGAAAAACTGTTTTTT.

This clonotype has just a few counts. The chain recombines TRBV6-2 or TRBV6-3 with TRBJ2-2; D gene unclear. The CDR3 runs 12 residues. Germline CDR1 is MNHEY and CDR2 is SVGEGT. Trimming shortened V by 4 bases and J by 5 bases, and 5 bases separated the two germline ends. CDR3: CASSFDTGELFF. The DNA of the CDR3 is TGTGCCAGCAGTTTCGATACCGGGGAGCTGTTTTTT.

This rearrangement joins TRBV20-1 to TRBJ2-3, with 7 bases aligning to TRBD2. Germline V gene data show CDR1 as DFQATT and CDR2 as SNEGSKA (reference sequence). The CDR3 extends over 12 amino acids. The CDR3 DNA follows: TGCAGCGCACGACTAGCCGGCGATACGCAGTATTTT. Its protein is CSARLAGDTQYF.

This clonotype was seen more than once but under ten times. The chain employs TRBV30 and TRBJ1-5; D remains unclear. This CDR3 contains 13 residues. Germline lookup yields CDR1 GTSNPN and CDR2 SVGIG (reference sequence). V lost 3 bases, J lost 0 bases, and 6 bases lay in between. Here the CDR3 DNA reads TGTGCCTGGAGCGAGCATAGCAATCAGCCCCAGCATTTT. Translating gives CAWSEHSNQPQHF. Using reference TRBV30 and TRBJ1-5 for the parts outside the CDR3, the full variable domain is SQTIHQWPATLVQPVGSPLSLECTVEGTSNPNLYWYRQAAGRGLQLLFYSVGIGQISSEVPQNLSASRPQDRQFILSSKKLLLSDSGFYLCAWSEHSNQPQHFGDGTRLSIL.

This clonotype came up many times. The CDR3 DNA is TGTGCCAGCTTTGCGGGTGGCCACAATGAGCAGTTCTTC. Protein: CASFAGGHNEQFF. The rearrangement links TRBV6-5 to TRBJ2-1; D perhaps matches TRBD2 (5 bases). CDR1 and CDR2 (germline): MNHEY, SVGAGI. V was shortened by 8 bases and J by 5 bases, with 13 bases between the two germline ends. CDR3 length: 13 amino acids.

This clonotype was detected a few times. The chain couples TRBV18 to TRBJ1-4, with D unclear. With 4 bases removed from V and 16 bases from J, the gap between germline ends came to 19 bases. The CDR3 is 13 residues long. CDR1 and CDR2 (germline): KGHSH, LQKENI. The CDR3 reads CASSRSVPEAAFF. DNA for the CDR3: TGTGCCAGCTCACGGAGTGTTCCGGAAGCCGCGTTTTTT. Supplemented by reference TRBV18 and TRBJ1-4, the full variable domain reads NAGVMQNPRHLVRRRGQEARLRCSPMKGHSHVYWYRQLPEEGLKFMVYLQKENIIDESGMPKERFSAEFPKEGPSILRIQQVVRGDSAAYFCASSRSVPEAAFFGSGTQLSVL.

This clonotype was counted only a few times. The chain uses TRBV4-2 and TRBJ2-1; possibly TRBD1 for D (5 bases). Trimming shortened V by 2 bases and J by 3 bases, and 11 bases separated the two germline ends. Per the germline V gene, CDR1 is LGHNA and CDR2 is YNFKEQ. The CDR3 covers 15 residues. The CDR3 is CASSQPTDLYNEQFF. The CDR3 DNA sequence: TGTGCCAGCAGCCAACCGACAGATCTCTACAATGAGCAGTTCTTC.

This clonotype was observed a handful of times. V gene TRBV12-3 or TRBV12-4 combines with J gene TRBJ2-7; 11 nucleotides match TRBD2. This CDR3 has 14 residues. Losses at the gene ends were 3 bases for V and 6 bases for J; bases not matched to a gene: 4. CDR3 sequence reads: CASSFSGRGREQYF. DNA of the CDR3: TGTGCCAGCAGTTTTAGCGGGAGGGGCCGCGAGCAGTACTTC.

This clonotype was observed a single time. This sequence joins TRBV9 and TRBJ2-6; 7 bases map to TRBD1. This CDR3 region has 16 residues. The J segment lost 0 bases and the V segment lost 3 bases, leaving 3 bases of the junction unmatched. The germline V gene encodes CDR1 SGDLS and CDR2 YYNGEE. CDR3 nucleotides: TGTGCCAGCAGCGGAAACAGGGGCTCTGGGGCCAACGTCCTGACTTTC. As protein: CASSGNRGSGANVLTF.

There are a few counts of this clonotype. The rearrangement links TRBV7-9 to TRBJ2-7; 7 positions match TRBD1. V dropped 5 bases and J dropped 2; count of bases not matched to a gene: 9. This CDR3 has 15 residues. Germline CDR1 is SEHNR and CDR2 is FQNEAQ (reference sequence). CDR3 protein: CASSQGQSVAYEQYV. The CDR3 nucleotides are TGTGCCAGCAGCCAGGGACAGTCGGTAGCCTACGAGCAGTACGTC.

This clonotype was counted between two and nine times. This chain joins TRBV5-1 and TRBJ1-3, with unresolved D. This CDR3 spans 15 amino acids. The ends were cut back, 4 bases at V and 0 bases at J, with 11 bases in the middle. The germline V gene encodes CDR1 SGHRS and CDR2 YFSETQ. The chain's CDR3 is CASSRSIDSGNTIYF. In DNA, the CDR3 is TGCGCCAGCAGCCGCAGTATAGACTCTGGAAACACCATATATTTT.

V usage is TRBV18 and J usage is TRBJ2-7, with 11 nucleotides matching TRBD1. CDR1 KGHSH and CDR2 LQKENI come from the germline V gene. Unmatched junction bases numbered 8, after V lost 2 bases and J lost 5 bases. This CDR3 spans 16 amino acids. CDR3 region: CASSPTVGQGANEQYV. DNA for the CDR3: TGTGCCAGCTCACCAACTGTAGGACAGGGGGCGAACGAGCAGTACGTC.

This clonotype was picked up a small number of times. This sequence joins TRBV7-2 and TRBJ1-5, with TRBD1 identical over 9 bases. In germline, CDR1 is SGHTA, CDR2 FQGNSA. V trimming: 5 bases; J trimming: 4 bases; junction bases outside the gene matches: 6. This CDR3 contains 15 residues. Written as DNA, the CDR3 is TGTGCCAGCAGCATCGGACAGGGGTGGAATCAGCCCCAGCATTTT. It specifies CASSIGQGWNQPQHF.

This clonotype was observed at least ten times. The genes are TRBV29-1 and TRBJ2-7, with TRBD1 as a possible D gene (6 bases). The V and J ends lost 4 bases and 0 bases respectively, with 13 bases between them. There are 14 residues in the CDR3. Per the germline V gene, CDR1 is SQVTM and CDR2 is ANQGSEA. The CDR3 nucleotides are TGCAGCGTTGCCGGGACACCTAGCTCCTACGAGCAGTACGTC. Its protein is CSVAGTPSSYEQYV.

This clonotype was recorded a few times. Written as DNA, the CDR3 is TGCAGTGCTAGAGATAGCGGGAGGATCTCAGATACGCAGTATTTT. This encodes CSARDSGRISDTQYF. This rearrangement joins TRBV20-1 to TRBJ2-3; 10 nucleotides align to TRBD2. J was trimmed by 4 bases and V by 0 bases; bases with no gene match: 4. CDR3 length equals 15 residues. Germline V gives CDR1 DFQATT, CDR2 SNEGSKA (reference sequence).

This chain uses TRBV20-1 with TRBJ1-1; 8 nucleotides line up with TRBD1. The CDR3 loop spans 13 amino acids. V lost 5 bases, J lost 1 base, and 3 bases stayed unmatched. Germline lookup yields CDR1 DFQATT and CDR2 SNEGSKA (reference sequence). The DNA for the CDR3 is TGCAGTGCTCTGCAGGGGGCGAACACTGAAGCTTTCTTT. Amino acids: CSALQGANTEAFF.

J is TRBJ1-3 and V is TRBV18, with D unclear. Germline loops: CDR1 KGHSH, CDR2 LQKENI. The CDR3 contains 12 residues. With 3 bases removed from V and 2 bases from J, the gap between germline ends came to 2 bases. The chain's CDR3 is CASSPAGNTIYF. In DNA form, the CDR3 reads TGTGCCAGCTCACCGGCTGGAAACACCATATATTTT.

This clonotype came up a few times. The chain uses TRBV6-1 and TRBJ1-2; weak D call: TRBD1 (6 bases). The length of the CDR3 is 12 residues. The germline V gene encodes CDR1 MNHNS and CDR2 SASEGT. V dropped 6 bases and J dropped 8 bases, with 13 bases sitting between them. The CDR3 sequence: CASRLTGLGYTF. The CDR3 bases are TGTGCCAGCAGACTCACAGGGCTCGGCTACACCTTC.